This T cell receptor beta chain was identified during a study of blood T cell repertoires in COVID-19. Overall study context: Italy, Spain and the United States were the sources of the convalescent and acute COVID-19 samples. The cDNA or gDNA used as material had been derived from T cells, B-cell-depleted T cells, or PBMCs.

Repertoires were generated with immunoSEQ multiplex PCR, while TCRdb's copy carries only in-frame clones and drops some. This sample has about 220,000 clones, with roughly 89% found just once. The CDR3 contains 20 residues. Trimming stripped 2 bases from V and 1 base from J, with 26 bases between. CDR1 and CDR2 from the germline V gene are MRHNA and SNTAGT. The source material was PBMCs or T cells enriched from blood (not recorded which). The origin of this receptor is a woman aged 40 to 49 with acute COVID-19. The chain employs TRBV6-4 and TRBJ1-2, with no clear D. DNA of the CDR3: TGTGCCAGCAGTGACCATACTGAGCCGGAGGTGACCCTTTGTAACTATGGCTACACCTTC. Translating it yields CASSDHTEPEVTLCNYGYTF.